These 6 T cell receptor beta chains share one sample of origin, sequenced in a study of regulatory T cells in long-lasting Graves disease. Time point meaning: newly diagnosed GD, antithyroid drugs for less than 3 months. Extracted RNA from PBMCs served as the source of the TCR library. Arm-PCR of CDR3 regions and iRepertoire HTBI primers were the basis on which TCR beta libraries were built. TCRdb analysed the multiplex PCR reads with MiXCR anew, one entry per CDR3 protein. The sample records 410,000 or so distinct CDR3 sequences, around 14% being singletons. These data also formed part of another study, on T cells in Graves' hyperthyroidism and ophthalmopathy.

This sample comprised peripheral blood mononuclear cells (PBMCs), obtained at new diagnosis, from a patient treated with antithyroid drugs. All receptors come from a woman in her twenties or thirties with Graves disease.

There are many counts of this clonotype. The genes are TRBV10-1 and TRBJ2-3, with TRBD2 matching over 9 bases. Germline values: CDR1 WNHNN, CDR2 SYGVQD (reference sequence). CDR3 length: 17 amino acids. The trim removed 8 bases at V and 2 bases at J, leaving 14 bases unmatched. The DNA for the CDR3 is TGCGCCAGCTCCGGAGTAGGGCTAGCGGGAAACACAGATACGCAGTATTTT. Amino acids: CASSGVGLAGNTDTQYF.

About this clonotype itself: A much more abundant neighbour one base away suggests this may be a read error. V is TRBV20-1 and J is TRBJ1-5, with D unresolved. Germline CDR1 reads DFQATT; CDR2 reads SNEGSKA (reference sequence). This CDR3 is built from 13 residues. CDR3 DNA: TGCAGTGCTAGAGATTTCAGCAGTCAGCCCCAGCATTTT. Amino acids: CSARDFSSQPQHF.

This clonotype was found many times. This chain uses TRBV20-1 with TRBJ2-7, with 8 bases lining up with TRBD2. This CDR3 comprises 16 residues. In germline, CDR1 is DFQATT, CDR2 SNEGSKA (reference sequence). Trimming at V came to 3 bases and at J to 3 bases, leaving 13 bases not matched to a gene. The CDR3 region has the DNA TGCAGTGCTAGTGGGGGGCTTACTAGCGGAGGCTACGAGCAGTACTTC. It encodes CSASGGLTSGGYEQYF.

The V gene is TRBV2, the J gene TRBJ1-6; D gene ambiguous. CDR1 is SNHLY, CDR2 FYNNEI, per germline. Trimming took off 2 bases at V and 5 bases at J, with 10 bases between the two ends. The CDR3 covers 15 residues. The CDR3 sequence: CASSERRVHNSPLHF. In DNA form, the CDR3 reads TGTGCCAGCAGTGAACGGAGGGTCCATAATTCACCCCTCCACTTT. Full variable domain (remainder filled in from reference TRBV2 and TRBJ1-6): EPEVTQTPSHQVTQMGQEVILRCVPISNHLYFYWYRQILGQKVEFLVSFYNNEISEKSEIFDDQFSVERPDGSNFTLKIRSTKLEDSAMYFCASSERRVHNSPLHFGNGTRLTVT.

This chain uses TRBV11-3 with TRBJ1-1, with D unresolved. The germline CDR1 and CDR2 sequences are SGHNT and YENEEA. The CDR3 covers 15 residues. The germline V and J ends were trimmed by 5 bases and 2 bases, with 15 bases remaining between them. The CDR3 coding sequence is TGTGCCAGCAGCCCTCACCAGGTACGAAACACTGAAGCTTTCTTT. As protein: CASSPHQVRNTEAFF.

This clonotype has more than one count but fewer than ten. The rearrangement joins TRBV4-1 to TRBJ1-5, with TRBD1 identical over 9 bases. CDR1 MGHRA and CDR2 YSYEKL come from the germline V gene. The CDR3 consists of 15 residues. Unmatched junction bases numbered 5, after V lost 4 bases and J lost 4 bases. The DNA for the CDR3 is TGCGCCAGCAGCCGGCCGGGACAGGGTAATCAGCCCCAGCATTTT. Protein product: CASSRPGQGNQPQHF.